These T cell receptor beta chains were read from a single sample in a study of T cell responses to AZD1222 COVID-19 vaccine. The data were produced by immunoSEQ multiplex PCR, yet TCRdb's version contains in-frame clones alone and is incomplete. The sample lists under 130,000 clones, 80% to 90% occurring once. The sample consisted of peripheral blood, taken on day 0 of AZD1222 vaccination. These receptors all stem from an adult in good health. The CDR3 runs from the conserved cysteine through the conserved F or W. The D gene is left open where the match is weak.

>TRBV24-1|TRBD1|TRBJ2-2
CATSEGQGVNTGELFF
TGTGCCACCAGTGAGGGACAGGGGGTCAATACCGGGGAGCTGTTTTTT
>TRBV5-4|TRBD1|TRBJ1-6
CASSQGQGGYSPLHF
TGTGCCAGCAGCCAAGGACAGGGGGGATATTCACCCCTCCACTTT
>TRBV14|TRBD1|TRBJ1-4
CASSPGTAEKLFF
TGTGCCAGCAGCCCCGGGACAGCCGAAAAACTGTTTTTT
>TRBV11-1|TRBD2|TRBJ2-1
CASSFLAGGSNEQFF
TGTGCCAGCAGCTTTTTAGCGGGGGGCTCCAATGAGCAGTTCTTC
>TRBV7-6|.|TRBJ1-1
CASSSPPSNTEAFF
TGTGCCAGCAGCTCACCCCCCTCGAACACTGAAGCTTTCTTT
>TRBV11-2|.|TRBJ1-1
CASSLGEAGTEAFF
TGTGCCAGCAGCTTAGGAGAGGCGGGCACTGAAGCTTTCTTT
>TRBV7-8|.|TRBJ2-7
CASSLEMAGSYEQYF
TGTGCCAGCAGCTTAGAGATGGCAGGCTCCTACGAGCAGTACTTC
>TRBV28|TRBD2|TRBJ2-5
CASSIRPPGLEETQYF
TGTGCCAGCAGTATAAGACCACCGGGACTAGAAGAGACCCAGTACTTC
>TRBV18|TRBD1|TRBJ2-5
CASSPLGGRETQYF
TGTGCCAGCTCACCACTAGGGGGCCGGGAGACCCAGTACTTC
>TRBV19|.|TRBJ1-5
CASSIVQPSNQPQHF
TGTGCCAGTAGTATCGTACAGCCCTCCAATCAGCCCCAGCATTTT
>TRBV30|TRBD1|TRBJ1-5
CAWSPGTGNQPQHF
TGTGCCTGGAGCCCAGGGACAGGGAATCAGCCCCAGCATTTT